Below are 25 T cell receptor beta chains sequenced from a single sample in a study of CD8 T cells in Susac syndrome. Random hexamers served to reverse transcribe roughly 0.5 to 1 ug RNA. TCRdb called the immunoSEQ multiplex PCR reads again in MiXCR, with one record for every CDR3 protein. The data contain about 250,000 distinct CDR3 sequences, 93% of them seen just once; the ten biggest clones take up 0.065% to 0.075%. Sequenced sample: CD4+ T cells from PBMCs. These receptors were collected from a human donor with multiple sclerosis.

V and J are TRBV20-1 and TRBJ2-2; D uncertain. V shed 0 bases and J shed 4 bases, with 15 bases lying between them. The germline V gene encodes CDR1 DFQATT and CDR2 SNEGSKA (reference sequence). The CDR3 consists of 16 residues. This CDR3 reads CSARDLRFRGTGELFF. CDR3 in DNA: TGCAGTGCTAGAGATCTGCGGTTTAGAGGCACCGGGGAGCTGTTTTTT.

This sequence joins TRBV7-2 and TRBJ2-3; possibly TRBD1 for D (6 bases). This CDR3 has 17 residues. The V and J ends lost 8 bases and 2 bases respectively, with 23 bases between them. Germline CDR1 is SGHTA and CDR2 is FQGNSA. The CDR3 is CASLTGFPFDLTDTQYF. CDR3 coding DNA: TGTGCCAGCCTAACAGGGTTTCCCTTCGATCTCACAGATACGCAGTATTTT.

V and J are TRBV20-1 and TRBJ2-5; the D gene is possibly TRBD1 (6 bases). CDR3 length: 13 residues. V was clipped by 3 bases and J by 0 bases, with 8 bases between them. Germline V lookup: CDR1 DFQATT, CDR2 SNEGSKA (reference sequence). For the CDR3, the DNA is TGCAGTGCTAGGGGGGCACACCAAGAGACCCAGTACTTC. Protein: CSARGAHQETQYF.

CDR3 sequence reads: CASIKQGPETQYF. CDR3 nucleotides: TGTGCCAGCATCAAACAGGGCCCAGAGACCCAGTACTTC. The rearrangement links TRBV11-2 to TRBJ2-5, with a weak D call TRBD1 (6 bases). Germline-derived CDR1 and CDR2 are SGHAT and FQNNGV. V was shortened by 7 bases and J by 4 bases, with 13 bases between the two germline ends. This CDR3 spans 13 amino acids.

V is TRBV4-1 and J is TRBJ1-1; D not resolved. The CDR3 runs 13 residues. V was shortened by 6 bases and J by 5 bases, with 13 bases between the two germline ends. The V gene's germline CDR1 is MGHRA and CDR2 YSYEKL. Here the CDR3 reads CASRGPRGTEAFF. CDR3 nucleotide sequence: TGCGCCAGCAGAGGACCCCGGGGTACTGAAGCTTTCTTT.

This clonotype was counted only a few times. The chain uses TRBV3-1 and TRBJ1-5, with unresolved D. The CDR3 consists of 12 residues. The germline V and J ends were trimmed by 3 bases and 5 bases, with 5 bases remaining between them. Germline V gene lookup returns CDR1 LGHDT and CDR2 YNNKEL (reference sequence). The chain's CDR3 is CASSQGYQPQHF. In nucleotides, the CDR3 is TGTGCCAGCAGCCAGGGGTATCAGCCCCAGCATTTT. Complete variable domain (other parts from reference TRBV3-1 and TRBJ1-5): DTAVSQTPKYLVTQMGNDKSIKCEQNLGHDTMYWYKQDSKKFLKIMFSYNNKELIINETVPNRFSPKSPDKAHLNLHINSLELGDSAVYFCASSQGYQPQHFGDGTRLSIL.

In DNA, the CDR3 is TGTGCCAGTAGTTTCCAGGGGGTCCCCTACGAGCAGTACTTC. Its translation is CASSFQGVPYEQYF. The V gene is TRBV19, the J gene TRBJ2-7, with 7 bases fitting TRBD1. CDR3 length: 14 residues. The V and J ends lost 5 bases and 2 bases, in that order; junction bases with no gene match: 6. From germline, CDR1 is LNHDA and CDR2 SQIVND (reference sequence).

The chain joins TRBV24-1 to TRBJ1-2; D unresolved. From germline, CDR1 is KGHDR and CDR2 SFDVKD. Trimming shortened V by 4 bases and J by 2 bases, and 10 bases separated the two germline ends. The CDR3 is made up of 14 amino acids. The CDR3 DNA sequence: TGTGCCACCAGTGACTCCAGTGGAAACTATGGCTACACCTTC. Translating gives CATSDSSGNYGYTF.

The chain combines TRBV6-2 or TRBV6-3 with TRBJ2-3; D possibly corresponds to TRBD2 (6 bases). Trimming took off 6 bases at V and 4 bases at J, with 23 bases between the two ends. The CDR3 extends over 17 amino acids. Per germline, CDR1 MNHEY and CDR2 SVGEGT. CDR3 residues: CASRRPPGTRIPDTQYF. The DNA for the CDR3 is TGTGCCAGCAGGAGGCCCCCTGGGACTCGCATTCCAGATACGCAGTATTTT.

J is TRBJ2-1 and V is TRBV4-1, with 8 bases aligning to TRBD2. V was pared by 0 bases and J by 7 bases, with 11 bases of the junction left unmatched. CDR1 is MGHRA and CDR2 is YSYEKL in the germline V gene. The CDR3 is 17 residues long. The CDR3 protein is CASSQDSPSGPLNEQFF. The CDR3 DNA reads TGCGCCAGCAGCCAAGATTCCCCTAGCGGGCCCTTGAATGAGCAGTTCTTC.

This clonotype was picked up a small number of times. V usage is TRBV24-1 and J usage is TRBJ2-5; 10 positions agree with TRBD2. The CDR3 runs to 15 residues. With V trimmed by 3 bases and J by 3 bases, 3 bases remained unmatched. Germline V gene data show CDR1 as KGHDR and CDR2 as SFDVKD. This CDR3 is CATSDQTSGEETQYF. The CDR3 nucleotides are TGTGCCACCAGTGATCAAACTAGCGGGGAAGAGACCCAGTACTTC.

For the CDR3, the DNA is TGTGCCAGCAGCCCACCCGTTAAGGTGCTAGACCAGTTCTTC. This sequence encodes CASSPPVKVLDQFF. The V and J genes are TRBV7-9 and TRBJ2-1; no definite D call. In germline, CDR1 is SEHNR, CDR2 FQNEAQ (reference sequence). Trimming pared 5 bases from V and 13 bases from J, leaving 21 bases between. There are 14 residues in the CDR3.

The chain couples TRBV3-1 to TRBJ2-1; perhaps TRBD2 as D (6 bases). Trimming left V 0 bases short and J 7 bases short, with 19 bases between. The CDR3 is 17 amino acids. Germline V CDR1 and CDR2: LGHDT, YNNKEL (reference sequence). The CDR3 loop reads CASSQDPFAEGRNEQFF. The CDR3 DNA reads as TGTGCCAGCAGCCAAGACCCCTTTGCGGAGGGAAGGAATGAGCAGTTCTTC.

This chain uses TRBV7-9 with TRBJ1-2; 7 nucleotides line up with TRBD1. The junction had 5 bases not matched to a gene; V was cut back by 4 bases and J by 6 bases. The CDR3 totals 13 residues. The V gene's germline CDR1 is SEHNR and CDR2 FQNEAQ (reference sequence). The CDR3 DNA sequence: TGTGCCAGCAGCTCGGGACAGTATCATGGCTACACCTTC. The encoded protein is CASSSGQYHGYTF.

The rearrangement joins TRBV14 to TRBJ2-7, with 8 bases aligning to TRBD1. CDR3 length: 13 residues. Per the germline V gene, CDR1 is SGHDN and CDR2 is FVKESK. V lost 4 bases, J lost 1 base, and 0 bases stayed unmatched. As DNA, the CDR3 is TGTGCCAGCAGCCGGACAGGGTCCTACGAGCAGTACTTC. Amino acid sequence: CASSRTGSYEQYF.

This clonotype was recorded only once. The rearrangement links TRBV19 to TRBJ1-1; 8 bases align to TRBD1. The germline V gene encodes CDR1 LNHDA and CDR2 SQIVND (reference sequence). The trim removed 10 bases at V and 5 bases at J, leaving 6 bases unmatched. The CDR3 has 12 residues. The CDR3 coding sequence is TGTGCCACACAGGGGGAGTGGACTGAAGCTTTCTTT. Translation gives CATQGEWTEAFF.

The chain recombines TRBV29-1 with TRBJ1-1; D possibly corresponds to TRBD1 (5 bases). V shed 6 bases and J shed 3 bases, with 20 bases lying between them. The CDR3 has 15 amino acids. The germline V gene encodes CDR1 SQVTM and CDR2 ANQGSEA. The CDR3 protein is CSVRLLGRGDTEAFF. DNA for the CDR3: TGCAGCGTCCGACTTCTGGGTCGGGGGGACACTGAAGCTTTCTTT.

The rearrangement uses TRBV6-6 and TRBJ2-7, with D possibly called TRBD1 or TRBD2 (5 bases each). The germline V gene has CDR1 MNHNY and CDR2 SVGAGI (reference sequence). The ends were cut back, 6 bases at V and 1 base at J, with 16 bases in the middle. The CDR3 totals 15 residues. CDR3 region: CASSPRDRGSYEQYF. CDR3 in DNA: TGTGCCAGCAGCCCCCGGGATAGGGGATCCTACGAGCAGTACTTC.

V and J are TRBV13 and TRBJ1-6; 9 bases align to TRBD1. CDR1 and CDR2 from the germline V gene are PRHDT and FYEKMQ (reference sequence). Germline trimming cut 0 bases from V and 9 bases from J; bases unmatched to any gene: 3. The CDR3 runs 15 residues. CDR3 nucleotides: TGTGCCAGCAGCTTAGGCCGGGACAGGGTTTCACCCCTCCACTTT. It is translated as CASSLGRDRVSPLHF.

The chain combines TRBV3-1 with TRBJ1-2; D gene unclear. The ends were cut back, 1 base at V and 4 bases at J, with 7 bases in the middle. Germline V gene data show CDR1 as LGHDT and CDR2 as YNNKEL (reference sequence). The CDR3 runs 13 residues. The CDR3 DNA is TGTGCCAGCAGCCAAGGGGGTGGCTATGGCTACACCTTC. This encodes CASSQGGGYGYTF.

The V gene is TRBV10-2, the J gene TRBJ1-1; D perhaps matches TRBD1 (5 bases). The V gene's germline CDR1 is WSHSY and CDR2 SAAADI. V shed 8 bases and J shed 0 bases, with 13 bases lying between them. The CDR3 loop spans 14 amino acids. CDR3 residues: CASRDGIMNTEAFF. The CDR3 bases are TGCGCCAGCCGGGACGGAATCATGAACACTGAAGCTTTCTTT.

The chain joins TRBV20-1 to TRBJ1-1, with TRBD1 matching over 9 bases. The CDR3 is 13 amino acids. Per the germline V gene, CDR1 is DFQATT and CDR2 is SNEGSKA (reference sequence). The junction had 6 bases not matched to a gene; V was cut back by 6 bases and J by 4 bases. CDR3 protein: CSAGTGRSTEAFF. DNA for the CDR3: TGCAGTGCGGGGACAGGGAGAAGCACTGAAGCTTTCTTT.

V and J are TRBV20-1 and TRBJ2-1; D perhaps matches TRBD1 (5 bases). Trimming took 5 bases from V and 5 from J, leaving 19 bases between them. The CDR3 sequence is 15 residues long. Per the germline V gene, CDR1 is DFQATT and CDR2 is SNEGSKA (reference sequence). The CDR3 DNA reads TGCAGTGCTCAAGGCGACTGGGGCCGTAACAATGAGCAGTTCTTC. This sequence encodes CSAQGDWGRNNEQFF.

J is TRBJ2-7 and V is TRBV5-6, with D tentatively TRBD2 (5 bases). The V end was cut by 3 bases, the J end by 0 bases, with 13 bases between. CDR1 is SGHDT, CDR2 YYEEEE, per germline. The CDR3 totals 15 residues. The CDR3 spells CASSSPGSPSYEQYV. CDR3 DNA: TGTGCCAGCAGCTCGCCGGGGTCCCCCTCCTACGAGCAGTACGTC.

The rearrangement joins TRBV19 to TRBJ1-5, with D hard to call. The CDR3 is made up of 13 amino acids. CDR1 is LNHDA, CDR2 SQIVND, per germline (reference sequence). V lost 5 bases, J lost 6 bases, and 11 bases lay in between. This CDR3 reads CASSSTAGQPQHF. The CDR3 DNA reads TGTGCCAGTAGTTCGACGGCCGGTCAGCCCCAGCATTTT.